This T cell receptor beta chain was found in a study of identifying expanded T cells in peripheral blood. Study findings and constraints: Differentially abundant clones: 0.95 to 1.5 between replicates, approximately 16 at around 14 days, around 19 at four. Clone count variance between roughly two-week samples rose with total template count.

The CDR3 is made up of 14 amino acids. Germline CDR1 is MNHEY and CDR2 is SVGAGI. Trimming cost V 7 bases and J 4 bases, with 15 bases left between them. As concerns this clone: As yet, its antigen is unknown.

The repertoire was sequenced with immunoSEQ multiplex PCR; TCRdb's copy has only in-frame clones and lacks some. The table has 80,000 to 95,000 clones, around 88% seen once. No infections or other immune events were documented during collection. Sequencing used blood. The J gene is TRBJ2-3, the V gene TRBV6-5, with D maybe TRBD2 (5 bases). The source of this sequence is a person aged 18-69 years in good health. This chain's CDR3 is CASTTGLNADTQYF. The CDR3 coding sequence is TGTGCCAGCACCACCGGACTCAACGCAGATACGCAGTATTTT.